This TCR beta chain was captured by sequencing in a study of blood T cells in healthy people across ages. Then a second PCR, running roughly 7 to 11 cycles, was carried out with a sample-barcoded 5' primer and a J-beta primer mix. The study obtained at least 2.5 million CDR3-containing paired-end reads from every sample. One entry per CDR3 protein, called by TCRdb with MiXCR from the 5' RACE reads. Of fewer than 700,000 distinct CDR3 sequences listed, roughly 43% were seen once; the top ten hold 25% to 35%. Findings of the study overall: It was found that TCR beta diversity correlated strongly with the percentage of naive T cells.

J lost 2 bases, V lost 1 base, and 7 bases had no gene match. This CDR3 is built from 18 residues. The V gene's germline CDR1 is SGHAT and CDR2 FQNNGV. As to this clonotype: Its antigen remains unidentified.

What was sequenced was blood. The rearrangement uses TRBV11-2 and TRBJ2-3; 12 positions agree with TRBD2. The TCR comes from an elderly man in good health. The CDR3 DNA sequence: TGTGCCAGCAGCTTAGTGACTAGCGGGGGACTCCACACAGATACGCAGTATTTT. It translates to CASSLVTSGGLHTDTQYF.